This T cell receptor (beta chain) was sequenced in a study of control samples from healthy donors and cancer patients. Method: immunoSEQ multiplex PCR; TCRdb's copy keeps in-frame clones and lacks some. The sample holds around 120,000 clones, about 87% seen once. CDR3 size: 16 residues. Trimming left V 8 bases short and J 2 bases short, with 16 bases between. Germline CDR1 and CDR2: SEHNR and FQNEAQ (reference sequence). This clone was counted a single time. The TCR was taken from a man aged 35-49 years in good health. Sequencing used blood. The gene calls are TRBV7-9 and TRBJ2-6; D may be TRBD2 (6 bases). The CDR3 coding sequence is TGTGCCAGCCCCCCAGATTCGGGGGCTGGGGCCAACGTCCTGACTTTC. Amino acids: CASPPDSGAGANVLTF.